Below, 14 T cell receptor beta chains from the same sample are listed, as sequenced in a study of control samples from healthy donors and cancer patients. Repertoires were generated with immunoSEQ multiplex PCR, while TCRdb's copy carries only in-frame clones and drops some. The sample lists 85,000 to 90,000 clones, around 86% occurring once. The sample was blood. The receptor set was obtained from a man aged 30 to 39 in good health.

The V and J genes are TRBV4-1 and TRBJ1-5; no definite D call. CDR1 is MGHRA, CDR2 YSYEKL, per germline. There are 17 residues in the CDR3. Trimming removed 0 bases from V and 4 bases from J, with 16 bases in between. In nucleotides, the CDR3 is TGCGCCAGCAGCCAAGAACGGGCAGGTCGAAGGAATCAGCCCCAGCATTTT. Translating it yields CASSQERAGRRNQPQHF.

This clone was detected only once. The chain recombines TRBV7-3 with TRBJ2-5; 10 nucleotides match TRBD2. The CDR3 extends over 15 amino acids. V shed 3 bases and J 4 bases; nucleotides not matched to a gene: 5. The germline V gene encodes CDR1 SGHTA and CDR2 FQGTGA. The CDR3: CASSLLAGVAETQYF. The CDR3 nucleotides are TGTGCCAGCAGCTTGCTAGCGGGGGTGGCAGAGACCCAGTACTTC.

The CDR3 coding sequence is TGTGCCAGCAGACTCCGGGATATAGGGATCAATGAGCAGTTCTTC. Translation: CASRLRDIGINEQFF. The chain employs TRBV6-5 and TRBJ2-1, with a possible D match to TRBD2 (5 bases). From germline, CDR1 is MNHEY and CDR2 SVGAGI. This CDR3 contains 15 residues. The ends were cut back, 6 bases at V and 6 bases at J, with 18 bases in the middle.

The chain links TRBV2 to TRBJ1-6; D is undetermined. Germline-derived CDR1 and CDR2 are SNHLY and FYNNEI. There are 16 residues in the CDR3. The V end lost 6 bases, the J end lost 0 bases, and 12 bases lay between the germline ends. The CDR3 protein is CASSNPGSSYNSPLHF. The CDR3 bases are TGTGCCAGCAGCAACCCGGGGAGCTCCTATAATTCACCCCTCCACTTT.

On this clone itself: At one of its ends the junction is not consistent with the germline gene, which may arise from a read error. This chain links TRBV7-3 with TRBJ2-7; D is uncertain. The CDR3 runs to 14 residues. CDR1 and CDR2 (germline): SGHTA, FQGTGA. The CDR3 sequence: CASSLRPGSHEQYF. In DNA, the CDR3 is TGTGCCAGCAGCTTAAGGCCCGGCTCCCACGAGCAGTACTTC.

The chain uses TRBV27 and TRBJ2-2; D call uncertain. CDR1 is MNHEY, CDR2 SMNVEV, per germline (reference sequence). Trimming took off 0 bases at V and 3 bases at J, with 5 bases between the two ends. The CDR3 loop spans 14 amino acids. CDR3 residues: CASSLSGYTGELFF. DNA of the CDR3: TGTGCCAGCAGTTTATCTGGATACACCGGGGAGCTGTTTTTT.

This chain joins TRBV5-5 and TRBJ2-7, with TRBD1 matching over 7 bases. The germline gives CDR1 SGHKS, CDR2 YYEKEE (reference sequence). The CDR3 totals 14 residues. The ends lost 4 bases at V and 3 bases at J; junction bases unmatched: 7. CDR3 protein: CASSPTGNSYEQYF. The CDR3 nucleotides are TGTGCCAGCAGCCCGACAGGGAACAGCTACGAGCAGTACTTC.

The J gene is TRBJ2-5, the V gene TRBV19, with D perhaps matching TRBD1 (6 bases). Germline V lookup: CDR1 LNHDA, CDR2 SQIVND (reference sequence). The CDR3 sequence is 13 residues long. V was pared by 11 bases and J by 4 bases, with 17 bases between. CDR3: CAPEAGALETQYF. CDR3 coding DNA: TGTGCCCCCGAGGCAGGGGCGTTAGAGACCCAGTACTTC. Full variable domain (remainder filled in from reference TRBV19 and TRBJ2-5): DGGITQSPKYLFRKEGQNVTLSCEQNLNHDAMYWYRQDPGQGLRLIYYSQIVNDFQKGDIAEGYSVSREKKESFPLTVTSAQKNPTAFYLCAPEAGALETQYFGPGTRLLVL.

The chain has TRBV29-1 and TRBJ2-3; no definite D call. This CDR3 is 17 amino acids long. V was clipped by 2 bases and J by 5 bases, with 23 bases between them. The germline gives CDR1 SQVTM, CDR2 ANQGSEA. CDR3 residues: CSVESRALLSWVDTQYF. For the CDR3, the DNA is TGCAGCGTTGAATCACGCGCCCTACTCTCCTGGGTAGATACGCAGTATTTT.

This clone came up a few times. This CDR3 reads CASSLWGAGGNNEQFF. The CDR3 nucleotides are TGTGCCAGCAGCTTATGGGGAGCGGGGGGGAACAATGAGCAGTTCTTC. V gene TRBV7-8 combines with J gene TRBJ2-1, with 10 positions matching TRBD2. With 2 bases clipped from V and 5 bases from J, the junction kept 6 bases outside the gene matches. The CDR3 runs 16 residues. Germline values: CDR1 SGHVS, CDR2 FQNEAQ.

The chain combines TRBV11-2 with TRBJ2-3, with 8 bases matching TRBD2. The CDR3 is 17 residues long. V was pared by 4 bases and J by 0 bases, with 9 bases of the junction left unmatched. Germline V gene lookup returns CDR1 SGHAT and CDR2 FQNNGV. This CDR3 is CASSSPGRGGSTDTQYF. Here the CDR3 DNA reads TGTGCCAGCAGCTCCCCGGGACGGGGGGGGAGCACAGATACGCAGTATTTT.

In this sample, this clone turned up a few times. J is TRBJ1-2 and V is TRBV30; no firm D call. The CDR3 spans 13 residues. With 3 bases removed from V and 3 bases from J, the gap between germline ends came to 11 bases. Germline CDR1 reads GTSNPN; CDR2 reads SVGIG (reference sequence). As DNA, the CDR3 is TGTGCCTGGAGCGGTGGGTCGGACTATGGCTACACCTTC. Translating it yields CAWSGGSDYGYTF.

The chain recombines TRBV2 with TRBJ1-6; 10 bases align to TRBD1. The length of the CDR3 is 14 residues. The germline CDR1 and CDR2 sequences are SNHLY and FYNNEI. V trimming: 4 bases; J trimming: 7 bases; junction bases outside the gene matches: 1. Here the CDR3 DNA reads TGTGCCAGCAGTGGGACAGGGGGAAATTCACCCCTCCACTTT. The encoded protein is CASSGTGGNSPLHF. Full variable domain (remainder filled in from reference TRBV2 and TRBJ1-6): EPEVTQTPSHQVTQMGQEVILRCVPISNHLYFYWYRQILGQKVEFLVSFYNNEISEKSEIFDDQFSVERPDGSNFTLKIRSTKLEDSAMYFCASSGTGGNSPLHFGNGTRLTVT.

The J gene is TRBJ2-2, the V gene TRBV27, with a weak D call TRBD1 (6 bases). Germline V CDR1 and CDR2: MNHEY, SMNVEV (reference sequence). V lost 4 bases to trimming and J lost 4 bases, with 10 bases between them. The length of the CDR3 is 14 residues. Written as DNA, the CDR3 is TGTGCCAGCAGTTCCGACAGGATCACCGGGGAGCTGTTTTTT. It translates to CASSSDRITGELFF.